The clone carrying this T cell receptor beta chain was observed a few times. The sample originates from a study of T cells after yellow fever vaccination. J gave up 0 bases and V 0 bases, and 3 bases lay outside the gene matches. The CDR3 totals 16 residues. Germline V gene sequence: CDR1 MGHRA, CDR2 YSYEKL. TCRdb fed the 5' RACE reads into MiXCR, producing one record per CDR3 protein. Among more than 300,000 distinct CDR3 sequences listed, roughly 6.8% were seen once. Here the sequenced sample was PBMCs, taken about 49 days after the first yellow fever vaccination. This receptor was taken from a young man who received the YFV17D yellow fever vaccine. V gene TRBV4-1 combines with J gene TRBJ2-3; 7 nucleotides line up with TRBD1. CDR3 coding DNA: TGCGCCAGCAGCCAAGAATACAGGGGTAGCACAGATACGCAGTATTTT. Amino acids: CASSQEYRGSTDTQYF.